The 4 T cell receptor beta chains in this list originate from one sample, sequenced in a study of beta chain features in type 1 diabetes. The entirety of the isolated RNA underwent reverse transcription, so expressed TCRB transcripts were sequenced. The assay was immunoSEQ multiplex PCR, and TCRdb's table has in-frame clones only and misses some. Of about 140,000 clones listed, roughly 10% are singletons. Sequenced: central memory CD4+ T cells from blood. The receptor source for this set is a woman between 40 and 50 years old in good health.

This clone was detected a few times. The rearrangement joins TRBV19 to TRBJ2-3; the D gene is possibly TRBD1 (5 bases). V was shortened by 5 bases and J by 3 bases, with 15 bases between the two germline ends. The CDR3 is 15 residues long. Per the germline V gene, CDR1 is LNHDA and CDR2 is SQIVND (reference sequence). The CDR3 DNA is TGTGCCAGTAGTGTCGACAGAGCAGCTACAGATACGCAGTATTTT. The encoded protein is CASSVDRAATDTQYF.

This clone was picked up a small number of times. The chain uses TRBV29-1 and TRBJ1-2; no clear D gene. V was shortened by 3 bases and J by 3 bases, with 8 bases between the two germline ends. The CDR3 is 12 amino acids. Germline CDR1 SQVTM, CDR2 ANQGSEA. CDR3 in amino acids: CSVDREYYGYTF. The CDR3 DNA sequence: TGCAGCGTTGATCGGGAATACTATGGCTACACCTTC.

The CDR3 coding sequence is TGTGCCAGTAGTATAGATCTAGGTTTTGAGCAGTTCTTC. Its protein is CASSIDLGFEQFF. The rearrangement uses TRBV19 and TRBJ2-1; D remains unclear. The germline CDR1 and CDR2 sequences are LNHDA and SQIVND (reference sequence). V was cut by 0 bases and J by 9 bases, with 9 bases left in between. This CDR3 has 13 amino acids.

This clone occurred a few times. The V and J genes are TRBV18 and TRBJ1-4; 7 bases line up with TRBD1. The CDR3 extends over 15 amino acids. The germline V gene has CDR1 KGHSH and CDR2 LQKENI. The V segment lost 0 bases and the J segment 3 bases; nucleotides outside the gene matches: 1. Here the CDR3 reads CASSPPTGSNEKLFF. The DNA of the CDR3 is TGTGCCAGCTCACCACCGACAGGGTCTAATGAAAAACTGTTTTTT.